Listed here are 24 T cell receptor beta chains from one sample, sequenced in a study of blood T cell repertoires in COVID-19. Assay used: immunoSEQ multiplex PCR; TCRdb lists only in-frame clones, some missing. Of over 20,000 clones in the sample, under 90% were seen once. The sequenced sample was peripheral blood. These receptors were collected from a human donor in a cohort sampled during active COVID-19.

The chain couples TRBV7-8 to TRBJ1-5; 9 bases match TRBD1. The V gene's germline CDR1 is SGHVS and CDR2 FQNEAQ. The CDR3 is 18 amino acids. The J segment lost 4 bases and the V segment lost 5 bases, leaving 15 bases of the junction unmatched. DNA of the CDR3: TGTGCCAGCAGCAGCACCACCAACAGGGGGCTATCGAATCAGCCCCAGCATTTT. This sequence encodes CASSSTTNRGLSNQPQHF.

V gene TRBV7-9 combines with J gene TRBJ2-3, with 7 bases that match TRBD1. Losses at the gene ends were 5 bases for V and 3 bases for J; bases not matched to a gene: 8. This CDR3 has 15 residues. Per the germline V gene, CDR1 is SEHNR and CDR2 is FQNEAQ (reference sequence). The CDR3 here is CASSPTGLKTDTQYF. The CDR3 DNA reads as TGTGCCAGCAGCCCGACAGGGTTAAAGACAGATACGCAGTATTTT.

This clone came up once. Other DNA sequences in the same sample also yield this CDR3. The chain is built from TRBV11-3 and TRBJ1-4; TRBD1 matches 7 bases. Germline CDR1 and CDR2: SGHNT and YENEEA. V shed 1 base, J shed 3 bases, and the junction held 5 bases outside the gene matches. This CDR3 has 16 residues. CDR3 residues: CASSLGDDRANEKLFF. The CDR3 DNA follows: TGTGCCAGCAGCTTAGGGGACGACAGGGCTAATGAAAAACTGTTTTTT.

The chain combines TRBV7-8 with TRBJ2-6; D gene ambiguous. Trimming took off 5 bases at V and 0 bases at J, with 11 bases between the two ends. The CDR3 extends over 16 amino acids. From germline, CDR1 is SGHVS and CDR2 FQNEAQ. The CDR3 DNA sequence: TGTGCCAGCAGCCCTTATCGGTTCTCTGGGGCCAACGTCCTGACTTTC. It yields the protein CASSPYRFSGANVLTF.

The CDR3 DNA is TGTGCCAGTAGGCGGCGACAGGGTCTTGATGAAAAACTGTTTTTT. Translating gives CASRRRQGLDEKLFF. The chain is built from TRBV19 and TRBJ1-4; TRBD1 matches 7 bases. V trimming: 6 bases; J trimming: 6 bases; junction bases outside the gene matches: 10. Germline V gene data show CDR1 as LNHDA and CDR2 as SQIVND (reference sequence). The CDR3 has 15 amino acids.

V gene TRBV7-2 combines with J gene TRBJ1-6; no firm D call. CDR1 SGHTA and CDR2 FQGNSA come from the germline V gene. V was shortened by 1 base and J by 0 bases, with 10 bases between the two germline ends. This CDR3 comprises 17 residues. In nucleotides, the CDR3 is TGTGCCAGCAGCTTAGGAGGTTATAGCTCCTATAATTCACCCCTCCACTTT. It encodes CASSLGGYSSYNSPLHF.

V gene TRBV7-2 combines with J gene TRBJ2-3; 12 bases match TRBD2. After removal of 5 bases from V and 2 bases from J, the junction contained 5 bases not matched to a gene. This CDR3 has 16 amino acids. CDR1 and CDR2 from the germline V gene are SGHTA and FQGNSA. The CDR3 reads CASSKLAGGFTDTQYF. The DNA for the CDR3 is TGTGCCAGCAGCAAACTAGCGGGAGGATTCACAGATACGCAGTATTTT.

This chain uses TRBV29-1 with TRBJ1-5; TRBD1 aligns across 8 bases. The J segment lost 5 bases and the V segment lost 5 bases, leaving 5 bases of the junction unmatched. The length of the CDR3 is 13 residues. The V gene's germline CDR1 is SQVTM and CDR2 ANQGSEA. The CDR3 sequence: CSVRAGGHQPQHF. The CDR3 DNA follows: TGCAGCGTTCGAGCAGGGGGCCATCAGCCCCAGCATTTT.

This chain links TRBV9 with TRBJ2-7; 7 nucleotides line up with TRBD1. This CDR3 has 15 amino acids. V gave up 1 base and J gave up 3 bases; unmatched junction bases: 7. CDR1 is SGDLS and CDR2 is YYNGEE in the germline V gene. For the CDR3, the DNA is TGTGCCAGCAGCGTAAAGGGGACAGACCACTACGAGCAGTACTTC. Translation: CASSVKGTDHYEQYF.

This clone was detected only a few times. This chain links TRBV7-3 with TRBJ1-6, with D perhaps TRBD1 (5 bases). The CDR3 length is 17 residues. The germline V gene encodes CDR1 SGHTA and CDR2 FQGTGA. Trimming pared 3 bases from V and 2 bases from J, leaving 14 bases between. The CDR3 coding sequence is TGTGCCAGCAGCTTGCAGGGCCCTCCGACCTATAATTCACCCCTCCACTTT. Protein product: CASSLQGPPTYNSPLHF. The full variable domain, completed using reference TRBV7-3 and TRBJ1-6, is GAGVSQTPSNKVTEKGKYVELRCDPISGHTALYWYRQSLGQGPEFLIYFQGTGAADDSGLPNDRFFAVRPEGSVSTLKIQRTERGDSAVYLCASSLQGPPTYNSPLHFGNGTRLTVT.

The chain combines TRBV28 with TRBJ2-7; 8 nucleotides agree with TRBD2. V trimming: 5 bases; J trimming: 3 bases; junction bases outside the gene matches: 12. The CDR3 covers 16 residues. The germline gives CDR1 MDHEN, CDR2 SYDVKM. CDR3 sequence (DNA): TGTGCCAGCAGTCCCTCGGGGGGGCGGGGAAGCTACGAGCAGTACTTC. Translated, it gives CASSPSGGRGSYEQYF.

The rearrangement uses TRBV6-4 and TRBJ2-3; possible D gene TRBD2, 7 bases. Germline assignment: CDR1 MRHNA and CDR2 SNTAGT. Deletions cut 4 bases from V and 1 base from J, with 15 bases between. This CDR3 spans 16 amino acids. CDR3 sequence (DNA): TGTGCCAGCAGTGGGGGGGGCAGACATTGCACAGATACGCAGTATTTT. Its protein product is CASSGGGRHCTDTQYF.

This clone turned up a few times. CDR3 nucleotides: TGTGCCTGGAGACGTAGCGGGGCGAACACCGGGGAGCTGTTTTTT. It codes for CAWRRSGANTGELFF. This chain links TRBV30 with TRBJ2-2, with 8 nucleotides matching TRBD2. Trimming removed 3 bases from V and 0 bases from J; junction bases left unmatched: 3. The CDR3 has 15 residues. From germline, CDR1 is GTSNPN and CDR2 SVGIG (reference sequence).

This rearrangement joins TRBV28 to TRBJ2-6; no clear D. The CDR3 covers 13 residues. Trimming removed 6 bases from V and 2 bases from J, with 5 bases in between. The germline CDR1 and CDR2 sequences are MDHEN and SYDVKM. The DNA of the CDR3 is TGTGCCAGCAGCGTAACTGGGGCCAACGTCCTGACTTTC. Protein sequence: CASSVTGANVLTF. The full variable domain, its missing parts supplied by reference TRBV28 and TRBJ2-6, is DVKVTQSSRYLVKRTGEKVFLECVQDMDHENMFWYRQDPGLGLRLIYFSYDVKMKEKGDIPEGYSVSREKKERFSLILESASTNQTSMYLCASSVTGANVLTFGAGSRLTVL.

The V gene is TRBV2, the J gene TRBJ2-3, with D tentatively TRBD2 (5 bases). Germline V gene sequence: CDR1 SNHLY, CDR2 FYNNEI. The CDR3 runs 15 residues. Trimming took off 6 bases at V and 2 bases at J, with 15 bases between the two ends. The CDR3 DNA follows: TGTGCCAGCAGAAAACTAGAGGTAGCCACAGATACGCAGTATTTT. It encodes CASRKLEVATDTQYF.

The V call is TRBV5-4, the J call TRBJ1-2; D not resolved. CDR3 length: 14 amino acids. V was pared by 0 bases and J by 2 bases, with 8 bases between. CDR1 is SGHNT, CDR2 YYREEE, per germline (reference sequence). CDR3 sequence: CASSLARRNYGYTF. The CDR3 nucleotides read TGTGCCAGCAGCTTGGCGCGGAGAAACTATGGCTACACCTTC.

As regards this clone: A single base separates this from a much larger clone, so it may be a read error. This chain joins TRBV6-7 and TRBJ1-5; 10 bases fit TRBD1. TRBV6-7 is reported as an ORF; its role is uncertain. This CDR3 comprises 14 residues. V shed 5 bases, J shed 4 bases, and the junction held 2 bases outside the gene matches. The CDR3 loop is CASSPGQGNQPQHF. The CDR3 DNA reads as TGTGCCAGCAGTCCGGGACAGGGGAATCAGCCCCAGCATTTT.

As DNA, the CDR3 is TGTGCCTGGTCGGGGGGCCGTGGGTACGAGCAGTACTTC. Amino acid sequence: CAWSGGRGYEQYF. The V call is TRBV30, the J call TRBJ2-7, with D possibly matching TRBD2 (7 bases). This CDR3 region has 13 residues. The germline V and J ends were trimmed by 5 bases and 4 bases, with 15 bases remaining between them. Germline V gives CDR1 GTSNPN, CDR2 SVGIG (reference sequence).

The V call is TRBV5-1, the J call TRBJ2-6; 7 bases map to TRBD1. The trim removed 6 bases at V and 0 bases at J, leaving 6 bases unmatched. CDR1 is SGHRS, CDR2 YFSETQ, per germline. The CDR3 loop spans 16 amino acids. CDR3 DNA: TGCGCCAGCACCGACAGGGTTGGCTCTGGGGCCAACGTCCTGACTTTC. Residues: CASTDRVGSGANVLTF.

The chain joins TRBV5-1 to TRBJ2-1; tentatively, D is TRBD1 (5 bases). V was pared by 5 bases and J by 3 bases, with 9 bases between. Germline V CDR1 and CDR2: SGHRS, YFSETQ. The CDR3 spans 13 residues. The CDR3 bases are TGCGCCAGCAGAAAAGACAGCTACAATGAGCAGTTCTTC. Its translation: CASRKDSYNEQFF. Together with reference TRBV5-1 and TRBJ2-1, the CDR3 gives the full variable domain: KAGVTQTPRYLIKTRGQQVTLSCSPISGHRSVSWYQQTPGQGLQFLFEYFSETQRNKGNFPGRFSGRQFSNSRSEMNVSTLELGDSALYLCASRKDSYNEQFFGPGTRLTVL.

This rearrangement joins TRBV4-3 to TRBJ2-7, with TRBD2 matching over 7 bases. The CDR3 consists of 17 residues. Germline loops: CDR1 LGHNA, CDR2 YSLEER. The J segment lost 7 bases and the V segment lost 2 bases, leaving 17 bases of the junction unmatched. CDR3: CASSQSSGLVDGGEQYF. The CDR3 bases are TGCGCCAGCAGCCAATCCTCGGGGCTAGTGGACGGGGGGGAGCAGTACTTC.

The gene calls are TRBV7-2 and TRBJ2-3, with 13 positions matching TRBD2. Germline assignment: CDR1 SGHTA and CDR2 FQGNSA. The V segment lost 2 bases and the J segment 4 bases; nucleotides outside the gene matches: 0. The CDR3 runs to 15 residues. The CDR3 nucleotides are TGTGCCAGCAGCTTAACTAGCGGGAGGGCAGATACGCAGTATTTT. It is translated as CASSLTSGRADTQYF. Supplemented by reference TRBV7-2 and TRBJ2-3, the full variable domain reads GAGVSQSPSNKVTEKGKDVELRCDPISGHTALYWYRQSLGQGLEFLIYFQGNSAPDKSGLPSDRFSAERTGGSVSTLTIQRTQQEDSAVYLCASSLTSGRADTQYFGPGTRLTVL.

This chain uses TRBV10-3 with TRBJ2-5; maybe TRBD2 (6 bases). V was clipped by 6 bases and J by 1 base, with 15 bases between them. The CDR3 length is 15 residues. Germline-derived CDR1 and CDR2 are ENHRY and SYGVKD. The CDR3 protein is CAIRASAGFQETQYF. CDR3 sequence (DNA): TGTGCCATCAGGGCTAGCGCGGGGTTCCAAGAGACCCAGTACTTC.

The chain uses TRBV18 and TRBJ2-3; D perhaps matches TRBD1 (6 bases). The V gene lost 3 bases and the J gene lost 6 bases, with 16 bases spanning the gap. CDR1 and CDR2 (germline): KGHSH, LQKENI. This CDR3 is 15 amino acids long. CDR3 protein: CASSPQGGRADTQYF. The CDR3 DNA follows: TGTGCCAGCTCACCGCAAGGGGGAAGGGCTGATACGCAGTATTTT.